Below are 27 T cell receptor beta chains sequenced from a single sample in a study of blood T cell repertoires in COVID-19. Data came from immunoSEQ multiplex PCR; TCRdb stores just in-frame clones and leaves some out. The table includes almost 50,000 clones, over 80% detected once. The material sequenced was peripheral blood. The receptors were sampled from a middle-aged man with acute or convalescent COVID-19.

This clone was counted only a few times. The chain is built from TRBV30 and TRBJ2-7; a possible D gene is TRBD2 (6 bases). The germline V gene has CDR1 GTSNPN and CDR2 SVGIG (reference sequence). CDR3 length equals 12 residues. Trimming removed 8 bases from V and 9 bases from J, with 20 bases in between. CDR3: CALSYQAGGQYF. In DNA, the CDR3 is TGTGCCCTTTCATACCAGGCCGGGGGGCAGTACTTC.

This clone has a single count. The V and J genes are TRBV19 and TRBJ1-5; D is undetermined. Germline loops: CDR1 LNHDA, CDR2 SQIVND (reference sequence). The CDR3 extends over 11 amino acids. The V and J ends lost 1 base and 11 bases respectively, with 6 bases between them. The CDR3 nucleotides read TGTGCCAGTAGTATAGGAGGGACCCAGCATTTT. This sequence encodes CASSIGGTQHF.

The rearrangement links TRBV10-3 to TRBJ2-7; D may be TRBD1 (6 bases). Trimming shortened V by 5 bases and J by 0 bases, and 14 bases separated the two germline ends. The CDR3 spans 15 residues. The V gene's germline CDR1 is ENHRY and CDR2 SYGVKD. The CDR3 reads CAISNRDTSSYEQYF. The CDR3 nucleotides are TGTGCCATCAGTAACCGGGACACAAGCTCCTACGAGCAGTACTTC.

The chain couples TRBV4-3 to TRBJ2-5, with TRBD2 identical over 14 bases. Looked up from germline, CDR1 is LGHNA and CDR2 is YSLEER. CDR3 size: 16 residues. The J segment lost 5 bases and the V segment lost 4 bases, leaving 6 bases of the junction unmatched. DNA of the CDR3: TGCGCCAGCAGCCCACTGGGACTAGCGGGAGTGGAGACCCAGTACTTC. Its protein is CASSPLGLAGVETQYF.

The CDR3 is CASSSLVQRGGPYNEQFF. In nucleotides, the CDR3 is TGTGCCAGCAGTTCCCTTGTACAGCGGGGGGGCCCATACAATGAGCAGTTCTTC. This sequence joins TRBV28 and TRBJ2-1; 10 positions agree with TRBD2. Looked up from germline, CDR1 is MDHEN and CDR2 is SYDVKM. J was trimmed by 4 bases and V by 4 bases; bases with no gene match: 13. The CDR3 has 18 residues.

This clone was seen just once. The chain carries TRBV5-1 and TRBJ1-6; TRBD1 matches at 7 bases. The CDR3 sequence is 15 residues long. Per germline, CDR1 SGHRS and CDR2 YFSETQ. With V trimmed by 8 bases and J by 5 bases, 10 bases remained unmatched. CDR3 DNA: TGCGCCAGTATGACAGGGTCTGGGAATAATTCACCCCTCCACTTT. This gives the protein CASMTGSGNNSPLHF.

The count of this clone is one. J is TRBJ2-1 and V is TRBV6-4; unclear D gene. Looked up from germline, CDR1 is MRHNA and CDR2 is SNTAGT. Trimming removed 3 bases from V and 5 bases from J, with 14 bases in between. CDR3 length: 15 amino acids. CDR3 coding DNA: TGTGCCAGCAGTGAGACTTCCCGAGGCCACAATGAGCAGTTCTTC. Protein product: CASSETSRGHNEQFF.

Only one count was recorded for this clone. The V call is TRBV6-2 or TRBV6-3, the J call TRBJ1-2; no clear D gene. The germline gives CDR1 MNHEY, CDR2 SVGEGT. The length of the CDR3 is 12 residues. V lost 4 bases and J 7 bases, leaving 10 bases between the germline ends. CDR3: CASSSRLFGYTF. The CDR3 nucleotides are TGTGCCAGCAGTTCCCGACTCTTTGGCTACACCTTC.

CDR3 DNA sequence: TGCGCCAGCAGCTTCTCAGGGTCTCAGAATTCACCCCTCCACTTT. It is translated as CASSFSGSQNSPLHF. J is TRBJ1-6 and V is TRBV5-1, with D tentatively TRBD1 (5 bases). The V gene's germline CDR1 is SGHRS and CDR2 YFSETQ. There are 15 residues in the CDR3. The germline V and J ends were trimmed by 2 bases and 7 bases, with 13 bases remaining between them.

The chain is built from TRBV4-3 and TRBJ1-2, with 7 nucleotides matching TRBD1. Looked up from germline, CDR1 is LGHNA and CDR2 is YSLEER. After removal of 3 bases from V and 2 bases from J, the junction contained 9 bases not matched to a gene. The CDR3 totals 16 residues. CDR3 sequence: CASSQVDRVPNYGYTF. Here the CDR3 DNA reads TGCGCCAGCAGCCAGGTAGACAGGGTCCCCAACTATGGCTACACCTTC.

This clone appeared a single time. V and J are TRBV3-1 (or the pseudogene TRBV3-2) and TRBJ1-1; D is ambiguous. Germline CDR1 and CDR2: LGHDT and YNNKEL (reference sequence). CDR3 length: 12 residues. Trimming shortened V by 4 bases and J by 2 bases, and 5 bases separated the two germline ends. CDR3 region: CASSPGNTEAFF. The CDR3 coding sequence is TGTGCCAGCAGCCCAGGAAACACTGAAGCTTTCTTT.

This clone was detected once. The chain uses TRBV7-2 and TRBJ1-2; perhaps TRBD1 as D (5 bases). With 5 bases removed from V and 8 bases from J, the gap between germline ends came to 15 bases. The CDR3 length is 13 residues. Germline-derived CDR1 and CDR2 are SGHTA and FQGNSA. In DNA, the CDR3 is TGTGCCAGCAGCCCCGCGGGGCAGGGAGGCTACACCTTC. Protein product: CASSPAGQGGYTF.

CDR3: CASSSLRGLTYEQYF. In DNA form, the CDR3 reads TGTGCCAGCAGCTCCCTCCGGGGACTTACCTACGAGCAGTACTTC. J is TRBJ2-7 and V is TRBV5-6; possibly TRBD2 for D (6 bases). The V gene lost 3 bases and the J gene lost 2 bases, with 15 bases spanning the gap. CDR3 size: 15 residues. Germline CDR1 SGHDT, CDR2 YYEEEE.

The CDR3 region is CASSEKGGGYGYTF. CDR3 sequence (DNA): TGTGCCAGCAGCGAAAAGGGAGGGGGCTATGGCTACACCTTC. The rearrangement links TRBV4-2 to TRBJ1-2; possible D gene TRBD1, 6 bases. The germline CDR1 and CDR2 sequences are LGHNA and YNFKEQ. Trimming left V 5 bases short and J 4 bases short, with 14 bases between. The CDR3 runs 14 residues.

This sequence joins TRBV10-3 and TRBJ2-2; 13 bases are shared with TRBD2. This CDR3 comprises 15 residues. V dropped 7 bases and J dropped 6; count of bases not matched to a gene: 5. The germline V gene encodes CDR1 ENHRY and CDR2 SYGVKD. The CDR3: CAIKGLAGSAGELFF. In DNA, the CDR3 is TGTGCCATCAAGGGACTAGCGGGATCGGCCGGGGAGCTGTTTTTT.

This clone has only one observation. The V gene is TRBV7-6, the J gene TRBJ2-7; TRBD1 matches at 8 bases. CDR1 SGHVS and CDR2 FNYEAQ come from the germline V gene. The CDR3 sequence is 14 residues long. Trimming at V came to 5 bases and at J to 2 bases, leaving 5 bases not matched to a gene. CDR3 coding DNA: TGTGCCAGCAGCCAATTGGGACAGGCCTACGAGCAGTACTTC. It translates to CASSQLGQAYEQYF.

The gene calls are TRBV18 and TRBJ1-2; 8 bases match TRBD1. Germline CDR1 reads KGHSH; CDR2 reads LQKENI. Unmatched junction bases numbered 13, after V lost 6 bases and J lost 7 bases. The CDR3 has 15 amino acids. CDR3 nucleotides: TGTGCCAGCTCCCCGCCTCGACAGGGGACGAGTGGCTACACCTTC. Amino acid sequence: CASSPPRQGTSGYTF.

V usage is TRBV2 and J usage is TRBJ2-5; possible D gene TRBD2, 6 bases. CDR3 length equals 15 residues. CDR1 and CDR2 (germline): SNHLY, FYNNEI. The V end lost 10 bases, the J end lost 7 bases, and 25 bases lay between the germline ends. The CDR3: CATQPRGGGGWTQYF. CDR3 DNA: TGTGCCACCCAGCCTAGGGGAGGAGGAGGATGGACCCAGTACTTC.

This clone was counted once. V is TRBV12-3 or TRBV12-4 and J is TRBJ2-7; D is perhaps TRBD2 (5 bases). V was pared by 9 bases and J by 0 bases, with 12 bases between. The CDR3 is made up of 13 amino acids. CDR3 loop: CASTLDFSYEQYF. The CDR3 bases are TGTGCCAGTACCTTGGACTTCTCCTACGAGCAGTACTTC.

The chain recombines TRBV3-1 (or the pseudogene TRBV3-2) with TRBJ1-5, with D perhaps matching TRBD1 (5 bases). V lost 2 bases and J lost 4, with 9 bases in between. This CDR3 is built from 14 residues. Per germline, CDR1 LGHDT and CDR2 YNNKEL (reference sequence). The CDR3 spells CASSQTQGNQPQHF. CDR3 nucleotides: TGTGCCAGCAGCCAAACTCAGGGTAATCAGCCCCAGCATTTT.

This rearrangement joins TRBV9 to TRBJ2-7; D is possibly TRBD2 (6 bases). Germline V lookup: CDR1 SGDLS, CDR2 YYNGEE. Between the trimmed V and J ends, which lost 2 bases and 4 bases, there was a span of 13 bases. The CDR3 contains 14 residues. CDR3 in amino acids: CASSVRRGQYEQYF. The CDR3, as DNA: TGTGCCAGCAGCGTCAGGAGGGGTCAATACGAGCAGTACTTC.

This clone was counted between two and nine times. V usage is TRBV19 and J usage is TRBJ1-6, with D uncertain. The V gene lost 7 bases and the J gene lost 6 bases, with 10 bases spanning the gap. This CDR3 is 13 amino acids long. The germline CDR1 and CDR2 sequences are LNHDA and SQIVND (reference sequence). CDR3 residues: CASTFQSNSPLHF. DNA for the CDR3: TGTGCCAGTACATTCCAGTCTAATTCACCCCTCCACTTT.

The CDR3 DNA reads TGTGCTAGTGGTTTGAGGAGTGGGGGCTACACCTTC. This gives the protein CASGLRSGGYTF. The chain uses TRBV12-5 and TRBJ1-2; no firm D call. CDR3 size: 12 residues. V shed 2 bases and J shed 8 bases, with 9 bases lying between them. Germline loops: CDR1 LGHNT, CDR2 FRNRAP.

The rearrangement joins TRBV12-5 to TRBJ2-1; 9 nucleotides line up with TRBD1. Germline V CDR1 and CDR2: LGHNT, FRNRAP. The CDR3 loop spans 14 amino acids. J lost 3 bases, V lost 6 bases, and 3 bases had no gene match. Here the CDR3 DNA reads TGTGCTAGTGGCACGACAGGGGGCTACAATGAGCAGTTCTTC. Residues: CASGTTGGYNEQFF. Using reference TRBV12-5 and TRBJ2-1 for the parts outside the CDR3, the full variable domain is DARVTQTPRHKVTEMGQEVTMRCQPILGHNTVFWYRQTMMQGLELLAYFRNRAPLDDSGMPKDRFSAEMPDATLATLKIQPSEPRDSAVYFCASGTTGGYNEQFFGPGTRLTVL.

This rearrangement joins TRBV6-5 to TRBJ1-5, with D maybe TRBD1 (5 bases). The CDR3 has 14 amino acids. CDR1 is MNHEY, CDR2 SVGAGI, per germline. Trimming left V 0 bases short and J 6 bases short, with 9 bases between. CDR3 DNA: TGTGCCAGCAGTTACTCGGGTCAGGGTCAGCCCCAGCATTTT. Translated: CASSYSGQGQPQHF.

The rearrangement links TRBV7-9 to TRBJ2-7, with 9 bases matching TRBD1. Trimming took 5 bases from V and 6 from J; bases not matched to a gene: 11. Looked up from germline, CDR1 is SEHNR and CDR2 is FQNEAQ (reference sequence). The CDR3 has 15 residues. CDR3 coding DNA: TGTGCCAGCAGCCCCCTAGGGACAGGGTTCAGCGAGCAGTACTTC. It yields the protein CASSPLGTGFSEQYF.

The rearrangement joins TRBV7-2 to TRBJ1-5, with 10 bases matching TRBD1. The CDR3 sequence is 15 residues long. Germline lookup yields CDR1 SGHTA and CDR2 FQGNSA. V trimming: 5 bases; J trimming: 2 bases; junction bases outside the gene matches: 3. CDR3 residues: CASSLGTGGNQPQHF. The CDR3 DNA follows: TGTGCCAGCAGCCTAGGGACAGGGGGCAATCAGCCCCAGCATTTT. The full variable domain, rest sourced from reference TRBV7-2 and TRBJ1-5, is GAGVSQSPSNKVTEKGKDVELRCDPISGHTALYWYRQSLGQGLEFLIYFQGNSAPDKSGLPSDRFSAERTGGSVSTLTIQRTQQEDSAVYLCASSLGTGGNQPQHFGDGTRLSIL.